This record concerns one T cell receptor (beta chain) sequence. The antigen is not known. Here immunoSEQ multiplex PCR was the method, and the copy in TCRdb shows in-frame clones only, minus some. The sample holds some 2,100,000 clones, about 92% seen once. The CDR3 runs 15 residues. Germline CDR1 reads SGHRS; CDR2 reads YFSETQ. Trimming took 2 bases from V and 1 from J, leaving 12 bases between them. These data originate in a study of shared clonotypes between healthy human individuals. The overall study: Participating donors consisted of a couple of women and a few men aged 18 to 49.

Study-wide results and caveats: With a handful of donors compared, 4.5% to 6.5% of naive CD4 clonotypes were shared.

CD8 cells regarded as naive lacked CD45RO, were positively chosen for CCR7, and omitted terminally differentiated effector memory CD45RA+ cells. The sample comprised naive CD8+ T cells from PBMCs. This TCR came from a man between 18 and 35 years old in good health. Some clones in this sample may be carry-over from other donors' samples. The gene calls are TRBV5-1 and TRBJ2-5; TRBD2 might be the D (7 bases). The CDR3 bases are TGCGCCAGCAGCTTATGGGGGGGGCCCCAAGAGACCCAGTACTTC. It specifies CASSLWGGPQETQYF.